This entry describes one T cell receptor (beta chain). Its target is unknown. The data belong to a study of T cell repertoires in cytomegalovirus infection. For the study at large: Matching HLA type and CMV infection were both indicated by public TCR beta signatures.

Notes on the study in general: The cumulative frequency of public TCR beta families identified carriers of CMV plus the relevant HLA.

TCRdb reprocessed the reads with MiXCR, giving one entry per CDR3 protein. The repertoire holds more than 150,000 distinct CDR3 sequences, with around 20% as singletons. The germline V gene encodes CDR1 SGHDN and CDR2 FVKESK. The trim removed 3 bases at V and 5 bases at J, leaving 5 bases unmatched. This CDR3 comprises 14 residues. The chain is built from TRBV14 and TRBJ2-7; 9 bases map to TRBD1. The TCR was taken from a human donor in good health (CMV status not recorded). Some clones in this sample may be carry-over from other donors' samples. Sample: PBMCs. CDR3 loop: CASSQGQGIDEQYF. CDR3 bases: TGTGCCAGCAGCCAGGGACAGGGTATAGACGAGCAGTACTTC.